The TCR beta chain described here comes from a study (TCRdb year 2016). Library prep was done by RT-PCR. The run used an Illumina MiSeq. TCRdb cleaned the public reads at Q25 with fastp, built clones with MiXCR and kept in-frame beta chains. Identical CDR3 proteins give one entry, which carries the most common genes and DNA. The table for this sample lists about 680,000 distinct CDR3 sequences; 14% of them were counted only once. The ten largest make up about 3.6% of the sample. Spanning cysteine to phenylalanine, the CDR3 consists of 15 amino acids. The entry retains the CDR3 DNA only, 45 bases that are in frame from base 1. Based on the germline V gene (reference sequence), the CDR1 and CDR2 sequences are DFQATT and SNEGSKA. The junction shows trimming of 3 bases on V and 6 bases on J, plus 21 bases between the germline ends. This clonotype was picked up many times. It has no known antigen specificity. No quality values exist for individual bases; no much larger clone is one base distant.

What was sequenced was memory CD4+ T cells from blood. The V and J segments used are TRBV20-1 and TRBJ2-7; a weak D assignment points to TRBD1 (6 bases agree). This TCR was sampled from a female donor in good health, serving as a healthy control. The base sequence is TGCAGTGCTAGGTATGGGGGCATGGGGTTCGGCGAGCAGTACTTC. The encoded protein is CSARYGGMGFGEQYF.